Sequencing of this T cell receptor beta chain was carried out in a study of T cell responses to AZD1222 COVID-19 vaccine. Overall study findings and caveats: It was only six AZD1222 recipients who were seropositive at baseline. The donor cohort was predominantly white British with a female majority, and clonal diversity may have been underestimated.

Worth noting for this clone: Its specificity is not known.

The data were produced by immunoSEQ multiplex PCR, yet TCRdb's version contains in-frame clones alone and is incomplete. This table has about 140,000 clones, more than 80% appearing once. Germline lookup yields CDR1 SGHRS and CDR2 YFSETQ. This CDR3 region has 15 residues. Trimming took 1 base from V and 6 from J, leaving 13 bases between them. This sequence was found in an adult in good health. The starting material was peripheral blood, obtained on day 0 of MenACWY control vaccination. The chain carries TRBV5-1 and TRBJ1-4; D is perhaps TRBD1 (6 bases). CDR3 residues: CASSLSTAGDEKLFF. CDR3 sequence (DNA): TGCGCCAGCAGCTTGAGCACCGCAGGGGATGAAAAACTGTTTTTT.